Sequencing of this T cell receptor beta chain was carried out in a study of blood T cell repertoires in COVID-19 (dated by TCRdb to 2018 to 2020). Notes on the research overall: The collaborator samples originated in the United States, Italy and Spain and spanned the acute and convalescent phases of COVID-19. Where available, HLA class I and class II types were obtained from metadata supplied by the sample provider rather than from assay-based typing. A freely available public database, intended as a resource for researchers studying the immune response to SARS-CoV-2, is where the repertoires were released. The samples were drawn from the first 160 participants of the ongoing ImmuneRACE study and from 1,254 subjects provided by 6 global collaborators. Subjects who had been exposed to COVID-19, were actively infected with it, or had recovered from it provided the deeply sampled blood TCRbeta repertoires that made up the dataset. Sample metadata almost always included a de-identified subject ID, COVID-19 status, age in years and sex. The prospective study material was composed of cDNA or gDNA derived from T cells, B-cell-depleted T cells, or PBMCs.

Based on the germline V gene, the CDR1 and CDR2 sequences are SGHRS and YFSETQ. V trim: 1 base; J trim: 2 bases; unmatched bases: 4. The CDR3 spans 15 residues, from the cysteine through the phenylalanine. Kept here is only the CDR3 DNA, which spans 45 bases and is read in frame from base 1. The research as a whole found: Clinical and demographic metadata were provided uncurated, with the amount varying by source and participant.

TCRbeta CDR3 regions were amplified from genomic DNA using the immunoSEQ Assay, a bias-controlled multiplex PCR. Per the authors' processing: Nucleated cell counts per sample were estimated from amplification of reference gene primers within the assay. To quantify the absolute abundance of each unique TCRbeta CDR3 rearrangement, sequence reads were collapsed and filtered. For each sample, productive Simpson clonality was calculated by taking the square root of Simpson's diversity index across productive rearrangements. As stored in TCRdb, this immuneACCESS dataset retains in-frame rearrangements with V and J assigned. A fraction of the clones does not appear; measured against another copy, unresolved V genes explain less than half of the discrepancy, and the remainder lacks a known reason. That table furnishes V, J and clone size, whereas the DNA furnished D and trimming. Present in this sample are approximately 240,000 clones, under 85% of which were seen just once. The ten largest account for roughly 4.2% of the sample.

Collaborating institutions collected whole blood in K2EDTA tubes following their own protocols. For TCRbeta analysis, collaborators shipped samples as frozen whole blood, isolated PBMCs, or DNA extracted from either of those sample types. Concerning this clone: Which antigen it targets is not known. Base qualities were left out, and no much larger clone turns up one base away.

The sample was peripheral blood. In this chain, TRBV5-1 is recombined with TRBJ2-3, and TRBD2 aligns with 7 junction nucleotides. This receptor was identified in a woman aged 40 to 50 with active or convalescent COVID-19. The CDR3 sequence is CASSLSSGVTDTQYF. DNA sequence: TGCGCCAGCAGCTTGTCAAGCGGGGTCACAGATACGCAGTATTTT.